Listed below are T cell receptor beta chains from one sample, sequenced in a study of graft-versus-host responses after intestinal transplantation. Assay: immunoSEQ multiplex PCR; the TCRdb copy retains only in-frame clones and omits some. This table holds 65,000 to 90,000 clones, 80% to 95% found once. Their specific antigens are unknown. Sequences were derived from unstimulated CD8+ T cells sorted from spleen or lymph node cells, sampled before transplant. The receptors stem from a human donor who was the organ donor for an intestinal transplant. The CDR3 runs from the conserved cysteine through the conserved F or W.

V: TRBV4-1; J: TRBJ1-6; CDR3: CASSQYDKRNSPLHF
V: TRBV5-3; J: TRBJ2-7; CDR3: CARSLGTGTSYEQYF
V: TRBV6-5; J: TRBJ1-2; CDR3: CASTLGESGYGYTF
V: TRBV29-1; J: TRBJ2-1; CDR3: CSVPAGGPQNEQFF
V: TRBV6-1; J: TRBJ2-7; CDR3: CASSGVRGNEQYF
V: TRBV9; J: TRBJ1-5; CDR3: CAGTPDGRDNQPQHF
V: TRBV5-3; J: TRBJ1-1; CDR3: CARSRRRSEAFF
V: TRBV29-1; J: TRBJ1-1; CDR3: CSVVQPNTEAFF
V: TRBV30; J: TRBJ2-2; CDR3: CAWSVGDPGELFF
V: TRBV7-8; J: TRBJ2-1; CDR3: CASSQTSGRTSSYNEQFF